This T cell receptor (beta chain) was captured in a study of tumor and adjacent non-tumor tissue in lung cancer. RNA was extracted from bulk tissue without any cell sorting. Distant lung tissue was collected more than 3 cm away from the tumor edge. A modified ARM-PCR protocol with three rounds of nested PCR amplified TCRbeta. TCRdb called the multiplex PCR reads again in MiXCR, with one record for every CDR3 protein. The sample records roughly 69,000 distinct CDR3 sequences, around 80% being singletons. On this clonotype itself: One end of the junction is discordant with germline, which a read error may explain.

The CDR3 is 18 residues long. Germline-derived CDR1 and CDR2 are MDHEN and SYDVKM. V usage is TRBV28 and J usage is TRBJ2-3; 7 bases match TRBD2. The receptor's source is a man in his 60s with non-small cell lung cancer. Sample: distant non-tumor lung tissue. The chain's CDR3 is CASSPFWTTGRTPDRQYF. CDR3 DNA: TGTGCCAGCAGTCCCTTCTGGACTACCGGGAGGACCCCGGATAGGCAGTATTTT.